This entry features one TCR beta chain sequence. This specimen comes from a study of blood T cells in healthy people across ages. Together with a sample-barcoded 5' primer, a J-beta primer mix was included in a second PCR lasting 7 to 11 cycles. MiXCR, applied by TCRdb to the 5' RACE reads, yields one record per CDR3 protein. This sample has about 1.6 million distinct CDR3 sequences, with around 35% found just once. Sequenced: blood. The sequence was collected from a woman in her 30s in good health.

In DNA form, the CDR3 reads TGCAGCTCTCGCCCGGGACTGACTTACGAGCAGTACTTC. This codes for CSSRPGLTYEQYF. This rearrangement joins TRBV20-1 to TRBJ2-7; D may be TRBD2 (6 bases). CDR1 is DFQATT, CDR2 SNEGSKA, per germline (reference sequence). The CDR3 is 13 residues long.